Listed below are T cell receptor beta chains from one sample, sequenced in a study of cytomegalovirus exposure and HLA in healthy donors. Generated by immunoSEQ multiplex PCR, the TCRdb table keeps only in-frame clones and is missing some. The repertoire holds some 130,000 clones, with roughly three quarters as singletons. Material for sequencing was PBMCs. The source is a woman in her forties in good health and CMV-seronegative. The CDR3 runs from the conserved cysteine through the conserved F or W. The D gene is left open where the match is weak. Clone size appears in some rows only: once, few, many, or a class for an expanded clone.

D: NA; V: TRBV10-3; J: TRBJ1-4; size: NA; CDR3: CATRESATNEKLFF; DNA: TGTGCCACGAGGGAGAGTGCAACTAATGAAAAACTGTTTTTT
D: NA; V: TRBV30; J: TRBJ1-1; size: NA; CDR3: CAWSAWGGPTNTEAFF; DNA: TGTGCCTGGAGCGCTTGGGGGGGGCCGACGAACACTGAAGCTTTCTTT
D: TRBD1; V: TRBV28; J: TRBJ1-4; size: NA; CDR3: CASRQGASNEKLFF; DNA: TGTGCCAGCAGACAGGGGGCGAGTAATGAAAAACTGTTTTTT
D: TRBD2; V: TRBV13; J: TRBJ2-1; size: few; CDR3: CASSFGTSGLRNEQFF; DNA: TGTGCCAGCAGCTTCGGGACTAGCGGCCTGCGGAATGAGCAGTTCTTC
D: TRBD1; V: TRBV11-2; J: TRBJ1-2; size: NA; CDR3: CASSPRDRGPYGYTF; DNA: TGTGCCAGCAGCCCCCGGGACAGGGGACCCTATGGCTACACCTTC
D: TRBD1; V: TRBV6-5; J: TRBJ1-5; size: NA; CDR3: CASRPGTGLYQPQHF; DNA: TGTGCCAGCAGACCCGGGACAGGACTTTATCAGCCCCAGCATTTT
D: TRBD1; V: TRBV2; J: TRBJ2-6; size: NA; CDR3: CASRYPGQVGPSGANVLTF; DNA: TGTGCCAGCAGATACCCGGGACAGGTGGGGCCCTCTGGGGCCAACGTCCTGACTTTC
D: NA; V: TRBV2; J: TRBJ1-2; size: few; CDR3: CASSDDSYGYTF; DNA: TGTGCCAGCAGTGATGACAGCTATGGCTACACCTTC
D: TRBD2; V: TRBV25-1; J: TRBJ2-1; size: NA; CDR3: CASAGTSGYSYNEQFF; DNA: TGTGCCAGCGCCGGGACTAGCGGTTACTCCTACAATGAGCAGTTCTTC
D: NA; V: TRBV30; J: TRBJ1-1; size: NA; CDR3: CAWTGALNTEAFF; DNA: TGTGCCTGGACAGGGGCCCTGAACACTGAAGCTTTCTTT
D: TRBD1; V: TRBV9; J: TRBJ1-3; size: NA; CDR3: CASSVADRAGNTIYF; DNA: TGTGCCAGCAGCGTAGCGGACAGGGCTGGAAACACCATATATTTT
D: TRBD1; V: TRBV6-1; J: TRBJ2-7; size: NA; CDR3: CASTPGTGVYEQYF; DNA: TGTGCCAGTACCCCCGGGACAGGGGTTTACGAGCAGTACTTC
D: NA; V: TRBV4-2; J: TRBJ1-5; size: NA; CDR3: CASSQEDKYNSNQPQHF; DNA: TGTGCCAGCAGCCAAGAGGACAAATACAATAGCAATCAGCCCCAGCATTTT
D: NA; V: TRBV28; J: TRBJ2-7; size: NA; CDR3: CASSYGGLGEQYF; DNA: TGTGCCAGCAGTTACGGGGGGCTCGGCGAGCAGTACTTC
D: TRBD2; V: TRBV4-1; J: TRBJ2-2; size: few; CDR3: CASSQEQGLAGGTGELFF; DNA: TGCGCCAGCAGCCAAGAACAGGGACTAGCGGGAGGGACCGGGGAGCTGTTTTTT
D: NA; V: TRBV5-1; J: TRBJ2-1; size: NA; CDR3: CASNWSADSYNEQFF; DNA: TGCGCCAGCAACTGGTCTGCTGACAGTTACAATGAGCAGTTCTTC
D: TRBD2; V: TRBV6-4; J: TRBJ2-1; size: NA; CDR3: CASSDKGGSGNEQFF; DNA: TGTGCCAGCAGTGATAAGGGCGGGAGTGGGAATGAGCAGTTCTTC
D: TRBD1; V: TRBV5-1; J: TRBJ2-3; size: NA; CDR3: CASSLTGADTQYF; DNA: TGCGCCAGCAGCTTGACAGGGGCAGATACGCAGTATTTT
D: NA; V: TRBV6-1; J: TRBJ2-7; size: few; CDR3: CASGLTHYYEQYF; DNA: TGTGCCAGCGGCCTTACGCATTACTACGAGCAGTACTTC
D: TRBD1; V: TRBV28; J: TRBJ1-2; size: NA; CDR3: CASSLIRTGYGYTF; DNA: TGTGCCAGCAGTTTAATCAGGACAGGCTATGGCTACACCTTC
D: NA; V: TRBV11-2; J: TRBJ2-7; size: NA; CDR3: CASSLVAGMEQYF; DNA: TGTGCCAGCAGCTTAGTCGCCGGTATGGAGCAGTACTTC
D: NA; V: TRBV6-5; J: TRBJ2-7; size: once; CDR3: CASSYSGSYEQYF; DNA: TGTGCCAGCAGTTATAGCGGTTCCTACGAGCAGTACTTC
D: NA; V: TRBV9; J: TRBJ2-3; size: NA; CDR3: CASSGGRTDTQYF; DNA: TGTGCCAGCAGCGGAGGTCGCACAGATACGCAGTATTTT
D: TRBD1; V: TRBV29-1; J: TRBJ2-1; size: once; CDR3: CSGKRRDRGTEQFF; DNA: TGCAGCGGTAAACGCCGGGACAGGGGGACTGAGCAGTTCTTC
D: TRBD1; V: TRBV6-1; J: TRBJ1-4; size: NA; CDR3: CASWGTGNEKLFF; DNA: TGTGCCAGCTGGGGGACAGGGAATGAAAAACTGTTTTTT